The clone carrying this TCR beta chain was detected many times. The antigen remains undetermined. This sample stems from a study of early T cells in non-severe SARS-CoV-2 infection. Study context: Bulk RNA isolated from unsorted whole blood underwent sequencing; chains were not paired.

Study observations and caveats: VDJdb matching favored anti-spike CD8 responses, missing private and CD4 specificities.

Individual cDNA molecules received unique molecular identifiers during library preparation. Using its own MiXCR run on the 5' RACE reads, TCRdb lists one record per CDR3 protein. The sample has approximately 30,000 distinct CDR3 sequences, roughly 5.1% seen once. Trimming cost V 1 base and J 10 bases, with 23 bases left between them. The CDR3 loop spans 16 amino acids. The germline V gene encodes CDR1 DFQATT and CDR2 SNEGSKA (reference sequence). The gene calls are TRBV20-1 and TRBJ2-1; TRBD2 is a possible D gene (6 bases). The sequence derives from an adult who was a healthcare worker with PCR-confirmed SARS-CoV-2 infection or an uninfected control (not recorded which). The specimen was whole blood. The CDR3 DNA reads TGCAGTGCTAGAGTGGGGACTTACTCCGGGGCGACCGAGCAGTTCTTC. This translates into CSARVGTYSGATEQFF.